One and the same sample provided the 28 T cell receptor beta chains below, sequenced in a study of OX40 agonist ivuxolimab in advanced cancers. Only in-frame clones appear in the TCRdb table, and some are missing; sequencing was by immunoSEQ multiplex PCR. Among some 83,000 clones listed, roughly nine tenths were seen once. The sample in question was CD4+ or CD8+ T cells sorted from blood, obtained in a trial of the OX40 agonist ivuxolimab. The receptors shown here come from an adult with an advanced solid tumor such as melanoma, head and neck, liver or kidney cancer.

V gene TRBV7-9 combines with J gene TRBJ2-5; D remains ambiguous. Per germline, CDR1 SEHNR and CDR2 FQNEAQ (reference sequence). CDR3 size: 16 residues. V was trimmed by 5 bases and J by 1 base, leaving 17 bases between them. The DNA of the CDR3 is TGTGCCAGCAGCCTAGGGATTCGGCTCGGCCAAGAGACCCAGTACTTC. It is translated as CASSLGIRLGQETQYF.

The CDR3 bases are TGTGCCAGCAGCTTACCGCCATCGGAGACCCAGTACTTC. Its translation: CASSLPPSETQYF. V usage is TRBV7-3 and J usage is TRBJ2-5; no clear D. The V gene's germline CDR1 is SGHTA and CDR2 FQGTGA. This CDR3 spans 13 amino acids. V was shortened by 2 bases and J by 5 bases, with 9 bases between the two germline ends.

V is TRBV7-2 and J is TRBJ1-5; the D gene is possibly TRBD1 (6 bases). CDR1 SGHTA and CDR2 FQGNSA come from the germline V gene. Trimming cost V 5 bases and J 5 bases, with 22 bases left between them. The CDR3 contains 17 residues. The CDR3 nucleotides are TGTGCCAGCAGCCAGGGGAGGGGCGGGGGGCTAGATCAGCCCCAGCATTTT. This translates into CASSQGRGGGLDQPQHF.

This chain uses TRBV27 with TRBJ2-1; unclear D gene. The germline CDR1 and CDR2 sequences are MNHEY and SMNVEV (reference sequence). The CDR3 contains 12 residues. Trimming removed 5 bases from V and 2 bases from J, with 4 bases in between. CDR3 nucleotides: TGTGCCAGCAGTGACCCCTACAATGAGCAGTTCTTC. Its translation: CASSDPYNEQFF.

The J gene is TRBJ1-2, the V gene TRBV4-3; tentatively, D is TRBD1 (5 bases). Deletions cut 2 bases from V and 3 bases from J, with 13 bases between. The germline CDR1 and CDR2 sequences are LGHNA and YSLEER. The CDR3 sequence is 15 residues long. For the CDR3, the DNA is TGCGCCAGCAGCCAAAACCCGGGGCGGGACTATGGCTACACCTTC. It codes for CASSQNPGRDYGYTF.

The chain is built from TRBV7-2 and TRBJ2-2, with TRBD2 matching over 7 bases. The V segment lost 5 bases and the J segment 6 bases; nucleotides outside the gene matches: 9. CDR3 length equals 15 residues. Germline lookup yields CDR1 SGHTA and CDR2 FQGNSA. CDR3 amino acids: CASSALTSLAGELFF. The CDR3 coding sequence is TGTGCCAGCAGCGCGCTGACTAGCCTGGCCGGGGAGCTGTTTTTT.

In DNA, the CDR3 is TGTGCCAGCAGTGATTCGGGTTATGAAAAACTGTTTTTT. As protein: CASSDSGYEKLFF. The genes are TRBV2 and TRBJ1-4; D unclear. V lost 3 bases to trimming and J lost 6 bases, with 8 bases between them. The CDR3 covers 13 residues. CDR1 is SNHLY, CDR2 FYNNEI, per germline.

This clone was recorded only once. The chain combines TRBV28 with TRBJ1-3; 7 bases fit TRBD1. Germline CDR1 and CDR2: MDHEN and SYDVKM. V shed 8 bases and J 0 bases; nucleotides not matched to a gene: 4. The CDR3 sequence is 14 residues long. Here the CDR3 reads CASGQATSGNTIYF. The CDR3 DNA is TGTGCCAGCGGACAGGCGACCTCTGGAAACACCATATATTTT.

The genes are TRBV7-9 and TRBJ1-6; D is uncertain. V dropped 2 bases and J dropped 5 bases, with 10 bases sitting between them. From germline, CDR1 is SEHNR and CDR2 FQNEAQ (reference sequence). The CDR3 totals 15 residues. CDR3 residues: CASSLRNFDNSPLHF. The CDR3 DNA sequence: TGTGCCAGCAGCTTAAGGAATTTCGATAATTCACCCCTCCACTTT.

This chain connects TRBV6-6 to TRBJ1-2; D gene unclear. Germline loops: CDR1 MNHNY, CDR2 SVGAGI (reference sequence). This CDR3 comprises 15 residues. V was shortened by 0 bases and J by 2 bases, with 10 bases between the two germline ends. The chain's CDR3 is CASSYSNGGNYGYTF. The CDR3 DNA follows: TGTGCCAGCAGTTACTCGAACGGCGGCAACTATGGCTACACCTTC.

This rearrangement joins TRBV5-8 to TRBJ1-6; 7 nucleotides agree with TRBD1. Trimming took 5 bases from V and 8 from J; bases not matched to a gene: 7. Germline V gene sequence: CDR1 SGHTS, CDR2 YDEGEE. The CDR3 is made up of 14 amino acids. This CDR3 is CASRLTGIHSPLHF. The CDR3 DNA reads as TGTGCCAGCAGGTTGACAGGGATACATTCACCCCTCCACTTT.

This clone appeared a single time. The CDR3 reads CASSLWVARGPEQFF. CDR3 nucleotides: TGTGCCAGCAGTTTATGGGTAGCGCGAGGCCCAGAGCAGTTCTTC. V usage is TRBV28 and J usage is TRBJ2-1; D is possibly TRBD2 (5 bases). Germline V gene data show CDR1 as MDHEN and CDR2 as SYDVKM. CDR3 length equals 15 residues. V was trimmed by 0 bases and J by 10 bases, leaving 16 bases between them.

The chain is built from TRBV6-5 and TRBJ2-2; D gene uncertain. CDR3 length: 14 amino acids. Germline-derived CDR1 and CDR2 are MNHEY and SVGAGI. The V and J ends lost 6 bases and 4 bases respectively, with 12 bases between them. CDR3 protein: CASSRTRLTGELFF. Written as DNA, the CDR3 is TGTGCCAGCAGCCGAACGCGCCTCACCGGGGAGCTGTTTTTT.

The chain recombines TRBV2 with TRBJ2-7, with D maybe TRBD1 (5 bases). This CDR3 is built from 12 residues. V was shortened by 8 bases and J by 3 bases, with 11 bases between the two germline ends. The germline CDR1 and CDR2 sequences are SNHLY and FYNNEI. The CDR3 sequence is CASGQGDYEQYF. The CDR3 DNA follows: TGTGCCAGCGGTCAGGGTGACTACGAGCAGTACTTC.

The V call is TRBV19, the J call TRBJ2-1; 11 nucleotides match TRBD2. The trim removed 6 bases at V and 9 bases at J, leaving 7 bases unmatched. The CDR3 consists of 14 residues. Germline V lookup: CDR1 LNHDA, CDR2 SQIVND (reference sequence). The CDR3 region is CASSSITSGGEQFF. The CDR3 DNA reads TGTGCCAGTAGCTCGATTACTAGCGGGGGTGAGCAGTTCTTC.

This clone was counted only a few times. CDR3 sequence reads: CSVQTGTSGTYEQYF. The CDR3, as DNA: TGCAGCGTGCAAACCGGGACTAGCGGTACCTACGAGCAGTACTTC. The J gene is TRBJ2-7, the V gene TRBV29-1; 11 bases are a match to TRBD2. After removal of 6 bases from V and 2 bases from J, the junction contained 9 bases not matched to a gene. The germline CDR1 and CDR2 sequences are SQVTM and ANQGSEA. The CDR3 sequence is 15 residues long.

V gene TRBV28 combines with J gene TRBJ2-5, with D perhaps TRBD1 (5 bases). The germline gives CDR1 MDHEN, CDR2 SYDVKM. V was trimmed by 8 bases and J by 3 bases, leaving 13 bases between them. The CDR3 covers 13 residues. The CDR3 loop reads CASGQGAEETQYF. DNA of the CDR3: TGTGCCAGCGGTCAAGGGGCGGAAGAGACCCAGTACTTC.

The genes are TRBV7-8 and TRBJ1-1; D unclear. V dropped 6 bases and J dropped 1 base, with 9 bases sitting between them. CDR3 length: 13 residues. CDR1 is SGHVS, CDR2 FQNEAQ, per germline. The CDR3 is CASRLTSNTEAFF. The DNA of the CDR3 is TGTGCCAGCAGGCTCACATCGAACACTGAAGCTTTCTTT.

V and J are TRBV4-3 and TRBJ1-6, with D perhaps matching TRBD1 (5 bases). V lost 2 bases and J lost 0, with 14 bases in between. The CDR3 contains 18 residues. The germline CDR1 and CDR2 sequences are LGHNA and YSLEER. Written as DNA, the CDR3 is TGCGCCAGCAGCCAATCAGGGATGGGTCACTCCTATAATTCACCCCTCCACTTT. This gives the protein CASSQSGMGHSYNSPLHF.

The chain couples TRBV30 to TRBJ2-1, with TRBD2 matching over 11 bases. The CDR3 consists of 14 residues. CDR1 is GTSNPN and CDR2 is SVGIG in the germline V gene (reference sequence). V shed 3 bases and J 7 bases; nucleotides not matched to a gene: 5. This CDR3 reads CAWSRLAGFNEQFF. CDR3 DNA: TGTGCCTGGAGCCGACTAGCGGGGTTTAATGAGCAGTTCTTC.

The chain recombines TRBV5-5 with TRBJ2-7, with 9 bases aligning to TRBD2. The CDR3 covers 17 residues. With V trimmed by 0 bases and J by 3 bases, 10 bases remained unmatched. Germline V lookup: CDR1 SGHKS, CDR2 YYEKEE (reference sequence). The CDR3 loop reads CASSLGRGGRASYEQYF. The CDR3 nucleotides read TGTGCCAGCAGCTTGGGAAGAGGCGGGAGGGCCAGCTACGAGCAGTACTTC. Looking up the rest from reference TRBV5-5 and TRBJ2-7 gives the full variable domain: DAGVTQSPTHLIKTRGQQVTLRCSPISGHKSVSWYQQVLGQGPQFIFQYYEKEERGRGNFPDRFSARQFPNYSSELNVNALLLGDSALYLCASSLGRGGRASYEQYFGPGTRLTVT.

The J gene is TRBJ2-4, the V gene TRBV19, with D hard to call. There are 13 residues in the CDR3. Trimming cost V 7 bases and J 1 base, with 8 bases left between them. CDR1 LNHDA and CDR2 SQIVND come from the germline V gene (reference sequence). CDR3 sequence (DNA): TGTGCCAGTACTCCACAGGCCAAAAACATTCAGTACTTC. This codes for CASTPQAKNIQYF.

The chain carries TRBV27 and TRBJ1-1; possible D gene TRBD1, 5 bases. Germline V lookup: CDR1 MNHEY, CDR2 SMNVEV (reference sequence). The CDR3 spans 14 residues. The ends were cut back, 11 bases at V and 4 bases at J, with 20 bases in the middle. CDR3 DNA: TGTGCCTCTTGGCGGGGGGGTCGAAGCACTGAAGCTTTCTTT. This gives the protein CASWRGGRSTEAFF.

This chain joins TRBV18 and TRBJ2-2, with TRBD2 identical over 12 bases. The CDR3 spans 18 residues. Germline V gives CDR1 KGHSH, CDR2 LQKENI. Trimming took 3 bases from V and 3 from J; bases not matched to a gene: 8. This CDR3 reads CASSPRTSGKSYTGELFF. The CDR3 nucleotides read TGTGCCAGCTCACCCAGGACTAGCGGGAAATCGTACACCGGGGAGCTGTTTTTT.

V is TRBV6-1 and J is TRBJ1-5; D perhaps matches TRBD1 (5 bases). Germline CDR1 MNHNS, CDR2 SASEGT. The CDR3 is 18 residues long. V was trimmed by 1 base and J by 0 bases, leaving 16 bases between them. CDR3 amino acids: CASSEDAWGSPSNQPQHF. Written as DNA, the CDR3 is TGTGCCAGCAGTGAAGATGCTTGGGGGTCCCCTAGCAATCAGCCCCAGCATTTT.

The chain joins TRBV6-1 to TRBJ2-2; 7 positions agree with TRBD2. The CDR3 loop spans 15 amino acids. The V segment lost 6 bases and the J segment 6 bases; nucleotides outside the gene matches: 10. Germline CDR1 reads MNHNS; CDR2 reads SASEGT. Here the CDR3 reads CASRKRDSPPGELFF. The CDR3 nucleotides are TGTGCCAGCAGAAAGCGGGACTCACCACCCGGGGAGCTGTTTTTT.

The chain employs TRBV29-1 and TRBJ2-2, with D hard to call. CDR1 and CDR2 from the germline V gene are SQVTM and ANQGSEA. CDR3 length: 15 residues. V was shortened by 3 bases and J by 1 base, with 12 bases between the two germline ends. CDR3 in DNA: TGCAGCGTTGAGTGGAGACACAAGAACACCGGGGAGCTGTTTTTT. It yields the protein CSVEWRHKNTGELFF.

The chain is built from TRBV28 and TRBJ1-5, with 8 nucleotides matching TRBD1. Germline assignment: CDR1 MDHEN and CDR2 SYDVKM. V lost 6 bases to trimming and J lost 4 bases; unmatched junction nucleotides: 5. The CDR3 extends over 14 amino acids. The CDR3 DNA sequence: TGTGCCAGCAGACCGGGACAGGTAAATCAGCCCCAGCATTTT. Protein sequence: CASRPGQVNQPQHF.